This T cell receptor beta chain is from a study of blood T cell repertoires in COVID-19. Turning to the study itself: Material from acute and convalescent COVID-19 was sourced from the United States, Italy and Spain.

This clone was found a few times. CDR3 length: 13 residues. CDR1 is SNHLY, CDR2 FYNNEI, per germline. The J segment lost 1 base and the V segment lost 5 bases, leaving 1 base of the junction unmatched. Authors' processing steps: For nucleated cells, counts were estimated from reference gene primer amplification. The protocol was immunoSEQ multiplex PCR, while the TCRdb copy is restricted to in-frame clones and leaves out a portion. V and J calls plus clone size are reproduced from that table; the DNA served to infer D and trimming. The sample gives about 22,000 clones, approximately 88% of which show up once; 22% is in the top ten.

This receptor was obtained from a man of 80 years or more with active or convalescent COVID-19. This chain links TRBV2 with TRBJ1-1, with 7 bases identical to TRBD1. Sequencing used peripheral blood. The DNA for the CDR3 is TGTGCCAGCAGTAGGACAGGGAACACTGAAGCTTTCTTT. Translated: CASSRTGNTEAFF.